A selection of T cell receptor beta chains follows, all from one sample in a study of T cells in lung cancer brain metastases. Produced via immunoSEQ multiplex PCR; TCRdb's table is partial and in-frame only. The sample consists of approximately 3,000 clones, 86% of them appearing once. The material sequenced was tumor tissue from the primary lung tumor. The origin of the receptors is a woman between 45 and 65 years old with non-small cell lung cancer. The CDR3 runs from the conserved cysteine through the conserved F or W. D genes are given only for firm matches. Clone size is shown for a subset of rows, as once, few, many or a class of expanded clone.

D gene | J gene | V gene | clone size | CDR3 length | CDR3 protein | CDR3 DNA
. | TRBJ1-2 | TRBV7-8 | . | 15 | CASSLVAEGKLGYTF | TGTGCCAGCAGCTTAGTGGCGGAGGGAAAACTTGGCTACACCTTC
TRBD1 | TRBJ1-2 | TRBV7-9 | . | 15 | CASSLRQGIENGYTF | TGTGCCAGCAGCTTACGACAGGGGATTGAGAATGGCTACACCTTC
. | TRBJ2-4 | TRBV28 | . | 14 | CASSKGGIKNIQYF | TGTGCCAGCAGTAAGGGGGGGATTAAAAACATTCAGTACTTC
. | TRBJ1-5 | TRBV4-1 | . | 13 | CASSPDLNQPQHF | TGCGCCAGCAGCCCTGACCTGAATCAGCCCCAGCATTTT
. | TRBJ2-1 | TRBV5-1 | few | 15 | CASSALGGPNNEQFF | TGCGCCAGCAGCGCGTTGGGGGGGCCCAACAATGAGCAGTTCTTC
. | TRBJ2-2 | TRBV9 | . | 16 | CASSVGGSGNTGELFF | TGTGCCAGCAGCGTAGGGGGTTCGGGTAACACCGGGGAGCTGTTTTTT
. | TRBJ1-1 | TRBV5-1 | . | 13 | CASSLRQNTEAFF | TGCGCCAGCAGCTTGCGACAGAACACCGAAGCTTTCTTT
TRBD1 | TRBJ1-4 | TRBV6-5 | . | 13 | CASSPSTGGRLFF | TGTGCCAGCAGTCCCTCGACAGGGGGCCGACTGTTTTTT
. | TRBJ1-6 | TRBV27 | . | 17 | CASSPTTGTLSYSPLHF | TGTGCCAGCAGCCCTACTACAGGGACACTTTCCTATTCACCCCTCCACTTT
. | TRBJ2-5 | TRBV6-1 | . | 13 | CASSQGFPETQYF | TGTGCCAGCAGTCAGGGCTTTCCAGAGACCCAGTACTTC
TRBD1 | TRBJ1-3 | TRBV2 | few | 14 | CASRADRAGNTIYF | TGTGCCAGCAGAGCCGACAGGGCTGGAAACACCATATATTTT
. | TRBJ2-7 | TRBV7-9 | few | 12 | CASSPISYEQYF | TGTGCCAGCAGCCCTATATCCTACGAGCAGTACTTC
TRBD1 | TRBJ1-1 | TRBV28 | . | 15 | CASIPPGQGSTEAFF | TGTGCTAGCATTCCTCCGGGACAGGGGTCTACTGAAGCTTTCTTT
. | TRBJ2-3 | TRBV4-2 | . | 12 | CATGGGRDTQYF | TGTGCCACCGGTGGGGGGAGGGATACGCAGTATTTT
. | TRBJ1-1 | TRBV19 | . | 14 | CASSVQGRGTEAFF | TGTGCCAGTAGTGTCCAAGGGCGTGGCACTGAAGCTTTCTTT
. | TRBJ1-1 | TRBV9 | . | 13 | CASSVAQFGRAFF | TGTGCCAGCAGCGTAGCTCAATTTGGTCGAGCTTTCTTT
. | TRBJ2-1 | TRBV19 | . | 13 | CASRTPGRSGQFF | TGTGCCAGTAGGACCCCGGGACGGTCTGGCCAGTTCTTC
TRBD2 | TRBJ2-1 | TRBV4-3 | once | 16 | CASSQESGGAYNEQFF | TGCGCCAGCAGCCAAGAGTCGGGGGGGGCCTACAATGAGCAGTTCTTC
. | TRBJ2-7 | TRBV9 | . | 14 | CASSVGWRGAEQYF | TGTGCCAGCAGCGTAGGATGGAGGGGGGCCGAGCAGTACTTC
TRBD2 | TRBJ2-5 | TRBV6-5 | . | 13 | CASTRGGLETQYF | TGTGCCAGCACCCGGGGGGGCCTTGAGACCCAGTACTTC
. | TRBJ1-5 | TRBV6-5 | . | 15 | CASSYSVASNQPQHF | TGTGCCAGCAGTTACTCAGTGGCAAGCAATCAGCCCCAGCATTTT
TRBD1 | TRBJ1-1 | TRBV5-6 | . | 14 | CASSLGRGRGEAFF | TGTGCCAGCAGCTTGGGCAGGGGGCGCGGTGAAGCTTTCTTT
. | TRBJ1-2 | TRBV6-1 | . | 13 | CASSLRQQNGYTF | TGTGCCAGCAGTCTTAGACAGCAGAATGGCTACACCTTC
. | TRBJ2-2 | TRBV7-9 | . | 16 | CASSLSSGFYTGELFF | TGTGCCAGCAGCTTAAGTTCCGGATTCTACACCGGGGAGCTGTTTTTT
. | TRBJ2-7 | TRBV19 | . | 13 | CASSEGAGVKQYF | TGTGCCAGTAGTGAAGGTGCAGGGGTCAAGCAGTACTTC
. | TRBJ1-6 | TRBV7-3 | . | 13 | CASSLDRNSPLHF | TGTGCCAGCAGCTTAGACCGGAATTCACCCCTCCACTTT
. | TRBJ1-5 | TRBV5-6 | . | 12 | CASSFEGQPQHF | TGTGCCAGCAGCTTCGAAGGCCAGCCCCAGCATTTT
. | TRBJ2-3 | TRBV7-2 | . | 14 | CASIRGDPGDTQYF | TGTGCCAGCATCAGGGGGGACCCAGGGGATACGCAGTATTTT
TRBD1 | TRBJ1-2 | TRBV5-4 | . | 14 | CTSSSTGARYGYTF | TGTACCAGCAGCTCGACAGGGGCTCGCTATGGCTACACCTTC
TRBD2 | TRBJ2-7 | TRBV23-1 | . | 13 | CASSQSAGGEQYF | TGCGCCAGCAGTCAATCGGCGGGGGGTGAGCAGTACTTC
TRBD2 | TRBJ2-3 | TRBV5-1 | large | 16 | CASSWTSGGSADTQYF | TGCGCCAGCAGCTGGACTAGCGGGGGTTCCGCAGATACGCAGTATTTT
TRBD1 | TRBJ1-2 | TRBV6-5 | . | 14 | CASSPRTGGYGYTF | TGTGCCAGCAGTCCCAGGACAGGAGGCTATGGCTACACCTTT